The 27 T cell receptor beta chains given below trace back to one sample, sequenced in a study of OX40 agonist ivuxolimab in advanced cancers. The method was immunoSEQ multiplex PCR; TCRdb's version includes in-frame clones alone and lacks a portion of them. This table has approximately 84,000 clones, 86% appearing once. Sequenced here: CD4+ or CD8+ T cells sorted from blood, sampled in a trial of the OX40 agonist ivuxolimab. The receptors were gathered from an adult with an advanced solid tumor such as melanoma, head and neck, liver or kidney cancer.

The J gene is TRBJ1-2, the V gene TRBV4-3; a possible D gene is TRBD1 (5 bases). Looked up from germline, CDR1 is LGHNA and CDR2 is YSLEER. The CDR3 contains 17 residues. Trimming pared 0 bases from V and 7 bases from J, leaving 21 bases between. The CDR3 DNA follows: TGCGCCAGCAGCCAAGATCCACAAGGACGGTGGGGGGGTGGCTACACCTTC. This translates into CASSQDPQGRWGGGYTF.

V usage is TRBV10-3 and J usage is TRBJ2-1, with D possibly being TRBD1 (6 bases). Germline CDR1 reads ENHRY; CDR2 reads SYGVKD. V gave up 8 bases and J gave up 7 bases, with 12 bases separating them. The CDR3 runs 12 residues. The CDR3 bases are TGTGCCATCGCTGACAGGATGAATGAGCAGTTCTTC. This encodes CAIADRMNEQFF.

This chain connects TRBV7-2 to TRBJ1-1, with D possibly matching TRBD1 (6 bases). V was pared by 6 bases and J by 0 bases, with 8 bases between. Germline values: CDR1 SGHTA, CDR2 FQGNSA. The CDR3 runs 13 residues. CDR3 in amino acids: CASRQGVNTEAFF. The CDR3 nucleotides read TGTGCCAGCAGACAGGGAGTGAACACTGAAGCTTTCTTT.

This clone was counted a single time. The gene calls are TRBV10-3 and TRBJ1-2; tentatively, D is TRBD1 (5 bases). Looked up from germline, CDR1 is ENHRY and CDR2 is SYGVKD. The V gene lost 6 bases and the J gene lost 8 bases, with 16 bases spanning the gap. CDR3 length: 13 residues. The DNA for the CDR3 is TGTGCCATCAGGGGGACGGAGGATAGGGGCTACACCTTC. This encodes CAIRGTEDRGYTF.

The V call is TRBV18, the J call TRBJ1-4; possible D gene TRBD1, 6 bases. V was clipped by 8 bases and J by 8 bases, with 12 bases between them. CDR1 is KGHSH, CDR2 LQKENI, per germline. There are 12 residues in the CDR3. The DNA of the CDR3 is TGTGCCAGCCGCCCAGGGGAGGAAAAACTGTTTTTT. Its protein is CASRPGEEKLFF.

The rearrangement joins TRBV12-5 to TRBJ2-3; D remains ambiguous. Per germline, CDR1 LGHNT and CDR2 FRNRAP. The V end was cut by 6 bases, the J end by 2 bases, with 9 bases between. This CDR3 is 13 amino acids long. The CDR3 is CASGSFDTDTQYF. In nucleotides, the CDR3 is TGTGCTAGTGGGTCCTTTGACACAGATACGCAGTATTTT.

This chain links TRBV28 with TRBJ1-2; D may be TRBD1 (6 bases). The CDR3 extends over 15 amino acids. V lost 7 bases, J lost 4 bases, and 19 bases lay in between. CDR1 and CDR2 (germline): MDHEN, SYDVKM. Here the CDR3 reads CASTLPVQGGYGYTF. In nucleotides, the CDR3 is TGTGCCAGCACCCTTCCGGTCCAAGGGGGCTATGGCTACACCTTC.

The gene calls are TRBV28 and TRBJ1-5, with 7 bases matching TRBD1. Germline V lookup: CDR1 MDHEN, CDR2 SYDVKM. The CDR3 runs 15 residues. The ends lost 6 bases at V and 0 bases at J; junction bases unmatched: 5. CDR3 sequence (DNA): TGTGCCAGCAGCTCGGGACAGTATAGCAATCAGCCCCAGCATTTT. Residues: CASSSGQYSNQPQHF.

The CDR3 DNA follows: TGCACCAGCAGCCAAAGTAAGGCAGGGGGCTGTCACATTCAGTACTTC. Encoded protein: CTSSQSKAGGCHIQYF. The chain joins TRBV1 to TRBJ2-4; the DNA was not used to check the table's D call, TRBD1. TRBV1 is listed as a pseudogene. CDR3 size: 16 residues.

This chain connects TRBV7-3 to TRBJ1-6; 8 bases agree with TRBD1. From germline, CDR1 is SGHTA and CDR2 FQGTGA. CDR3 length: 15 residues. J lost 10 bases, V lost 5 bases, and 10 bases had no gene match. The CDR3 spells CASSTQGGFSSPLHF. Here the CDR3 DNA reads TGTGCCAGCAGCACACAGGGGGGTTTTTCGTCACCCCTCCACTTT.

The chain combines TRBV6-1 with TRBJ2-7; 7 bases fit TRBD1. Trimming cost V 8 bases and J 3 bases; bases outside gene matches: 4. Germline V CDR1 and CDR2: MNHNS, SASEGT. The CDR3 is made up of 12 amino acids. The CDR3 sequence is CASEGAGYEQYF. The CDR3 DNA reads TGTGCCAGCGAGGGGGCGGGCTACGAGCAGTACTTC.

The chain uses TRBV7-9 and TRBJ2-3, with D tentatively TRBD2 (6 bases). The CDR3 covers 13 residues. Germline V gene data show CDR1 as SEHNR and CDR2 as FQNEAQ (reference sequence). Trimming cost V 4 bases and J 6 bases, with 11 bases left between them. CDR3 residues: CASSSDAGDTQYF. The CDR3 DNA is TGTGCCAGCAGCTCGGATGCGGGGGATACGCAGTATTTT.

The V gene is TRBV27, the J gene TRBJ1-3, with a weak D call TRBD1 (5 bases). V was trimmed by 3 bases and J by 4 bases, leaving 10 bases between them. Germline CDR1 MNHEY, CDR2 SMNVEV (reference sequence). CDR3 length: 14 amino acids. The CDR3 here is CASSFSRVGNTIYF. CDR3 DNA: TGTGCCAGCAGTTTTAGCAGGGTCGGAAACACCATATATTTT.

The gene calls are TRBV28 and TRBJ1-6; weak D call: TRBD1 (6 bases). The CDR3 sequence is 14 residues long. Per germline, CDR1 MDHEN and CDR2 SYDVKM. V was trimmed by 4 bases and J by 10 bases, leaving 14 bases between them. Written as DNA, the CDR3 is TGTGCCAGCAGTTCGGACAGCCGGAGGTCACCCCTCCACTTT. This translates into CASSSDSRRSPLHF.

In DNA, the CDR3 is TGTGCCAGCAGTTTATTGGCCAGGGCTGGTGGCTACACCTTC. Translating it yields CASSLLARAGGYTF. J is TRBJ1-2 and V is TRBV28; a weak D match, TRBD1 (5 bases). The CDR3 length is 14 residues. Germline-derived CDR1 and CDR2 are MDHEN and SYDVKM. Trimming left V 1 base short and J 7 bases short, with 13 bases between.

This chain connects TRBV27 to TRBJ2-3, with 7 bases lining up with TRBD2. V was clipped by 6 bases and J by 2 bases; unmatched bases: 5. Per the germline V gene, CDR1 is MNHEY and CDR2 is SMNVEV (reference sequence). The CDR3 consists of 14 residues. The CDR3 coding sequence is TGTGCCAGCAGGGGGGGGTTGCACACAGATACGCAGTATTTT. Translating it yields CASRGGLHTDTQYF.

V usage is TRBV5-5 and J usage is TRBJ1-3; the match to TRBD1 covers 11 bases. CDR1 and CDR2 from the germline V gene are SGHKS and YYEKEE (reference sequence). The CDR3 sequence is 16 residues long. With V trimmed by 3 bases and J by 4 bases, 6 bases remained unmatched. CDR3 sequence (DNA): TGTGCCAGCAGCTCCCGGACAGGGGGCATCGGAAACACCATATATTTT. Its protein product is CASSSRTGGIGNTIYF.

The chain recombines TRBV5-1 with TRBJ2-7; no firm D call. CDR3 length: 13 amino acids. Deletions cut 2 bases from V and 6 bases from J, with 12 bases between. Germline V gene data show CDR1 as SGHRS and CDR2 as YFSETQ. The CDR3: CASSFPRRSEQYF. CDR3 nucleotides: TGCGCCAGCAGCTTCCCACGCCGGAGCGAGCAGTACTTC.

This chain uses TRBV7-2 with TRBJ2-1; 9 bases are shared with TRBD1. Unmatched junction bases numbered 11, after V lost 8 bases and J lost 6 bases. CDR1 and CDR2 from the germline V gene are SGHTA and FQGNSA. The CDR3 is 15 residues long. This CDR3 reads CASGRTGAVSNEQFF. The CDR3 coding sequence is TGTGCCAGCGGCCGGACAGGGGCCGTTAGCAATGAGCAGTTCTTC.

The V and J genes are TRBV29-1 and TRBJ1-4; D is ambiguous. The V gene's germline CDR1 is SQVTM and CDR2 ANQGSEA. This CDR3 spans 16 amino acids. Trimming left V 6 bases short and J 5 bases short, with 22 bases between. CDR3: CSVTTSSRPINEKLFF. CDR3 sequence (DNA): TGCAGCGTCACTACTTCTAGCAGGCCGATCAATGAAAAACTGTTTTTT.

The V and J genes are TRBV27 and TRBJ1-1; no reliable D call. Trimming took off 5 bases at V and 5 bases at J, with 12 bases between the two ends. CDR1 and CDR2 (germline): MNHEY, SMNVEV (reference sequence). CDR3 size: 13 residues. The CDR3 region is CASSRAQRTEAFF. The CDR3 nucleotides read TGTGCCAGCAGTCGGGCCCAAAGGACTGAAGCTTTCTTT.

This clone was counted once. CDR3 amino acids: CASKSHPGQPIDTF. Written as DNA, the CDR3 is TGTGCCAGCAAAAGCCACCCGGGACAACCTATAGACACCTTC. The chain is built from TRBV28 and TRBJ1-2; D may be TRBD1 (6 bases). Trimming cost V 7 bases and J 12 bases, with 24 bases left between them. The germline V gene has CDR1 MDHEN and CDR2 SYDVKM. There are 14 residues in the CDR3.

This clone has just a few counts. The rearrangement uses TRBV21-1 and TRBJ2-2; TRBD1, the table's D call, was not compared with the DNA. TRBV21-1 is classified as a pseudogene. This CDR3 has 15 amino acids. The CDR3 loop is CASIFQGGNTGELFF. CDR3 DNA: TGTGCCAGCATTTTTCAGGGGGGCAACACCGGGGAGCTGTTTTTT.

The CDR3 region is CASSPIFPDTQYF. As DNA, the CDR3 is TGTGCCAGCAGCCCCATATTCCCCGATACGCAGTATTTT. The chain recombines TRBV5-6 with TRBJ2-3; D not resolved. V lost 4 bases and J 6 bases, leaving 12 bases between the germline ends. Germline V gene lookup returns CDR1 SGHDT and CDR2 YYEEEE. The CDR3 has 13 amino acids.

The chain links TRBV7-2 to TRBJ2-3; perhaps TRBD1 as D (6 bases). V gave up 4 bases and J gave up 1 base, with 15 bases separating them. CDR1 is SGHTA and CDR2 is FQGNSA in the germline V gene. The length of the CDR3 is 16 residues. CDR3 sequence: CASSSQGNGGTDTQYF. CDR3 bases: TGTGCCAGCAGCTCCCAGGGGAATGGAGGCACAGATACGCAGTATTTT. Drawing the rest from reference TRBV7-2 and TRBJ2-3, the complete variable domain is GAGVSQSPSNKVTEKGKDVELRCDPISGHTALYWYRQSLGQGLEFLIYFQGNSAPDKSGLPSDRFSAERTGGSVSTLTIQRTQQEDSAVYLCASSSQGNGGTDTQYFGPGTRLTVL.

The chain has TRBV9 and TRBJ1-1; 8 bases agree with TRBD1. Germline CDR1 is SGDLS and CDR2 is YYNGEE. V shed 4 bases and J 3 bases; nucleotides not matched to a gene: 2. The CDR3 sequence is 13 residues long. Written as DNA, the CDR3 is TGTGCCAGCAGCTCACAGGGGGACACTGAAGCTTTCTTT. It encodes CASSSQGDTEAFF. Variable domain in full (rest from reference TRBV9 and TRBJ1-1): DSGVTQTPKHLITATGQRVTLRCSPRSGDLSVYWYQQSLDQGLQFLIQYYNGEERAKGNILERFSAQQFPDLHSELNLSSLELGDSALYFCASSSQGDTEAFFGQGTRLTVV.

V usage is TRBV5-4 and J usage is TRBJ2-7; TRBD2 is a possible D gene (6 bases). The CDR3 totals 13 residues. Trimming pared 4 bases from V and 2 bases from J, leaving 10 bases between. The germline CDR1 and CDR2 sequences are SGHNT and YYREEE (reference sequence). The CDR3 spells CASSAGRTYEQYF. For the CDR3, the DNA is TGTGCCAGCAGCGCGGGGAGGACCTACGAGCAGTACTTC.